The 5 T cell receptor beta chains presented below share a single source sample, sequenced in a study of cytomegalovirus exposure and HLA in healthy donors. Sequenced by immunoSEQ multiplex PCR; TCRdb stores in-frame clones only, minus some. This repertoire shows 120,000 or so clones, around 90% found once; its top ten account for approximately 2%. The sequencing sample was made of PBMCs. The receptors originated from a woman aged 18-35 years in good health and CMV-seronegative.

The chain combines TRBV5-1 with TRBJ1-4, with TRBD1 matching 8 bases. The J segment lost 4 bases and the V segment lost 5 bases, leaving 1 base of the junction unmatched. Germline V gene data show CDR1 as SGHRS and CDR2 as YFSETQ. There are 13 residues in the CDR3. The CDR3 DNA is TGCGCCAGCAGACAGGGGGATAATGAAAAACTGTTTTTT. It is translated as CASRQGDNEKLFF.

This rearrangement joins TRBV28 to TRBJ1-5; 9 bases line up with TRBD1. The CDR3 has 15 residues. CDR1 and CDR2 (germline): MDHEN, SYDVKM. Unmatched junction bases numbered 6, after V lost 5 bases and J lost 4 bases. CDR3 amino acids: CASSIQGAGNQPQHF. The CDR3 DNA follows: TGTGCCAGCAGTATACAGGGGGCAGGTAATCAGCCCCAGCATTTT.

The V call is TRBV7-2, the J call TRBJ2-5; TRBD2 matches 8 bases. In germline, CDR1 is SGHTA, CDR2 FQGNSA. The CDR3 is 18 amino acids. V shed 0 bases, J shed 2 bases, and the junction held 11 bases outside the gene matches. The DNA of the CDR3 is TGTGCCAGCAGCTTAGCCCCCGGGACTAGTGCTTCTCAAGAGACCCAGTACTTC. Its translation is CASSLAPGTSASQETQYF.

J is TRBJ2-3 and V is TRBV11-2; tentative D call: TRBD2 (6 bases). V was trimmed by 0 bases and J by 0 bases, leaving 13 bases between them. This CDR3 has 17 amino acids. Germline CDR1 SGHAT, CDR2 FQNNGV. The CDR3 bases are TGTGCCAGCAGCTTAGATCTTATTGGGACTAGCACAGATACGCAGTATTTT. Amino acids: CASSLDLIGTSTDTQYF.

This chain uses TRBV28 with TRBJ1-3; D unresolved. The CDR3 is 12 amino acids. Trimming stripped 3 bases from V and 3 bases from J, with 3 bases between. Germline CDR1 and CDR2: MDHEN and SYDVKM. The DNA for the CDR3 is TGTGCCAGCAGTTTTATTGGAAACACCATATATTTT. This translates into CASSFIGNTIYF.